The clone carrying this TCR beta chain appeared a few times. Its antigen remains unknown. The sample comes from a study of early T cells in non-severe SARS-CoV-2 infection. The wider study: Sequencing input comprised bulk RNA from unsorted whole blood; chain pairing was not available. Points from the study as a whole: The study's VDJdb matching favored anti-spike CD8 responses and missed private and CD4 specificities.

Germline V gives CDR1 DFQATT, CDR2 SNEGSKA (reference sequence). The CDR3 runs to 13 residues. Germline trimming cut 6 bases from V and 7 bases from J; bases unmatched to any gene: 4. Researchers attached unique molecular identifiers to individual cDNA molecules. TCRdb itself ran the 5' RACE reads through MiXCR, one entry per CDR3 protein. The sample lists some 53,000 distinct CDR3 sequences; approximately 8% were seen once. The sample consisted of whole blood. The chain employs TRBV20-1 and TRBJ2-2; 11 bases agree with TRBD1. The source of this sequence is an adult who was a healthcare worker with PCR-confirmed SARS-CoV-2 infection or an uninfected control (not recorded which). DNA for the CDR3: TGCAGTGCGAGGACAGGGGGCGACGGGGAGCTGTTTTTT. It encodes CSARTGGDGELFF.